The TCR beta chain under discussion was sequenced for a study of T cell responses to AZD1222 COVID-19 vaccine. The protocol was immunoSEQ multiplex PCR, while the TCRdb copy is restricted to in-frame clones and leaves out a portion. The sample consists of 130,000 to 150,000 clones, 75% to 90% of them appearing once. Turning to this clone: Its specificity is not known.

General study results and limits: Donors were mostly white British, more females; clonal diversity possibly underestimated. Only 5 or 6 individuals given AZD1222 were seropositive at baseline. The peak T cell response came first, and repertoires were sampled only after it.

The sequenced sample was peripheral blood, obtained on day 0 of AZD1222 vaccination. The clonotype comes from an adult in good health.

This CDR3 is CASSWLTSGRPLTGELFF. DNA for the CDR3: TGTGCCAGCAGCTGGTTGACTAGCGGGAGGCCTCTTACCGGGGAGCTGTTTTTT. The chain employs TRBV13 and TRBJ2-2; 13 bases are shared with TRBD2. The V gene's germline CDR1 is PRHDT and CDR2 FYEKMQ (reference sequence). J was trimmed by 5 bases and V by 4 bases; bases with no gene match: 10. The CDR3 extends over 18 amino acids.